Listed below are T cell receptor beta chains from one sample, sequenced in a study of regulatory T cells in long-lasting Graves disease. TCRdb ran MiXCR on the multiplex PCR reads and lists one entry per CDR3 protein. The sample consists of 250,000 or so distinct CDR3 sequences, under 20% of them appearing once. The sample was also linked to a second study, of T cells in Graves' hyperthyroidism and ophthalmopathy.

The sequenced sample was peripheral blood mononuclear cells (PBMCs), obtained at new diagnosis, from a patient treated with antithyroid drugs. These receptors were taken from a woman aged 25 to 39 with Graves disease. Each CDR3 is given with its conserved first and last residue. D genes are given only for firm matches. Clone size is stated in some rows and not others, as once, few, many or a class when expanded.

14	TRBV29-1	TRBJ1-2	many	TRBD1	TGCAGCGTTGTAAAAGGGGGCAGTCGGGGAGGCTACACCTTC	CSVVKGGSRGGYTF
14	TRBV2	TRBJ2-4	many	-	TGTGCCAGCAGTGAACGCCAGGGTTTAAACATTCAGTACTTC	CASSERQGLNIQYF
15	TRBV24-1	TRBJ2-5	many	-	TGTGCCACCAGTGATGGGTCACAGGGATCAGAGACCCAGTACTTC	CATSDGSQGSETQYF
14	TRBV7-2	TRBJ2-5	-	TRBD1	TGTGCCAGCAGCCCCGGACAGGGTAAAGAGACCCAGTACTTC	CASSPGQGKETQYF
17	TRBV10-2	TRBJ2-6	many	TRBD2	TGCGCCAGCAGTGTGAGTAGCGGGGCCTCTGGGGCCAACGTCCTGACTTTC	CASSVSSGASGANVLTF
15	TRBV12-3/TRBV12-4	TRBJ2-4	many	TRBD1	TGTGCCAGCAGTTTGGTACAGGGGGCGAAGAACGTACAGTACTTC	CASSLVQGAKNVQYF
16	TRBV7-9	TRBJ2-3	many	TRBD1	TGTGCCAGCAGCTCAGGTGGGACAGGGGTCACAGATACGCAGTATTTT	CASSSGGTGVTDTQYF
14	TRBV6-1	TRBJ1-5	-	TRBD1	TGTGCCAGCAGACTACAGGGGTCCAATCAGCCCCAGCATTTT	CASRLQGSNQPQHF
16	TRBV6-1	TRBJ1-3	many	-	TGTGCCAGCAGTGAAGTCTCCGAATTCTCTGGAAACACCATATATTTT	CASSEVSEFSGNTIYF
17	TRBV12-5	TRBJ2-1	-	TRBD2	TGTGCTAGTGGCCCCCGCGGACTAGCGGGAGTCTACAATGAGCAGTTCTTC	CASGPRGLAGVYNEQFF
12	TRBV5-1	TRBJ1-2	many	-	TGCGCCAGCAGCTTGACAGGATTCGGCTACACCTTC	CASSLTGFGYTF
14	TRBV19	TRBJ2-7	many	-	TGTGCCACCGCCGGAGACGTACACTCCTACGAGCAGTACTTC	CATAGDVHSYEQYF
16	TRBV6-2/TRBV6-3	TRBJ2-3	many	TRBD2	TGTGCCAGCAGTTACAGGGCTAGCGGGGACACAGATACGCAGTATTTT	CASSYRASGDTDTQYF
12	TRBV7-9	TRBJ1-1	many	-	TGTGCCAGCAGCCGAAGGAACACTGAAGCTTTCTTT	CASSRRNTEAFF
17	TRBV5-6	TRBJ2-5	-	TRBD1	TGTGCCAGCAGCTATTCCCGGACAGGGTCGGGTCGGGAGACCCAGTACTTC	CASSYSRTGSGRETQYF
15	TRBV2	TRBJ2-1	-	TRBD2	TGTGCCAGCAGGGTCACTAGCGGGAGAAGAGATGAGCAGTTCTTC	CASRVTSGRRDEQFF
15	TRBV6-1	TRBJ1-2	-	-	TGTGCCAGCAGTCGGGACGGCCAATCTAACTATGGCTACACCTTC	CASSRDGQSNYGYTF
17	TRBV4-1	TRBJ1-5	many	-	TGTGCCAGCAGCCAAGAGGGGTCGGGCCTGGGTAATCAGCCCCAGCATTTT	CASSQEGSGLGNQPQHF
19	TRBV2	TRBJ1-5	many	-	TGTGCCAGCAGTTACGATATACCTGAGACAGCCGGAAACAATCAGCCCCAGCATTTT	CASSYDIPETAGNNQPQHF
14	TRBV9	TRBJ2-1	many	-	TGTGCCAGCAGCGTAGCTCAAAGGTCGGATGAGCAGTTCTTC	CASSVAQRSDEQFF
14	TRBV12-3/TRBV12-4	TRBJ1-4	many	-	TGTGCCAGCAGTCGGGGGGCAGCTAATGAAAAACTGTTTTTT	CASSRGAANEKLFF
15	TRBV2	TRBJ2-1	-	TRBD2	TGTGCCAGCAGTGGGACTAGCGGGGTTTACAATGAGCAGTTCTTC	CASSGTSGVYNEQFF
15	TRBV7-3	TRBJ1-1	many	-	TGTGCCAGCGGCTTAACCCCGGACTCGAACACTGAAGCTTTCTTT	CASGLTPDSNTEAFF
14	TRBV7-9	TRBJ1-5	many	-	TGTGCCAGCAGCTTACCAGGGACGAATCAGCCCCAGCATTTT	CASSLPGTNQPQHF
12	TRBV9	TRBJ2-1	many	-	TGTGCCAGCAGCGGACCCTCGAATGAGCAGTTCTTC	CASSGPSNEQFF
13	TRBV19	TRBJ1-5	few	-	TGTGCCAGTAGTATCCAGACCAATCAGCCCCAGCATTTT	CASSIQTNQPQHF
14	TRBV2	TRBJ2-7	many	-	TGTGCCAGCAGTGAAGCGCGGGACCCCTACGAGCAGTACTTC	CASSEARDPYEQYF
16	TRBV5-1	TRBJ2-1	-	-	TGCGCCAGCAGCTTGTCCGGGGGAAGCTCCTACAATGAGCAGTTCTTC	CASSLSGGSSYNEQFF
13	TRBV20-1	TRBJ1-4	-	-	TGCAGTGCTAGGACGGCCCTTAATGAAAAACTGTTTTTT	CSARTALNEKLFF
13	TRBV7-3	TRBJ2-7	-	-	TGTGCCAGCAGTGAAGGAGGGCCCAAGGAGCAGTACTTC	CASSEGGPKEQYF
14	TRBV5-1	TRBJ2-7	many	TRBD1	TGCGCCAGCAGCTACGACAGGGGGCCCTACGAGCAGTACTTC	CASSYDRGPYEQYF
15	TRBV12-3/TRBV12-4	TRBJ1-3	many	TRBD1	TGTGCCAGCAGCCTAGACAGGGGGCGAGGAAACACCATATATTTT	CASSLDRGRGNTIYF
13	TRBV29-1	TRBJ1-1	many	-	TGCAGCGTTGAAGAGTTCGGCGCGGGGGAAGCTTTCTTT	CSVEEFGAGEAFF
12	TRBV29-1	TRBJ2-3	many	-	TGCAGCGTTGCGGTTAGCACAGATACGCAGTATTTT	CSVAVSTDTQYF
13	TRBV20-1	TRBJ2-7	many	-	TGCAGTGCTAGGCCCCTAGCGCTGAACGAGCAGTACTTC	CSARPLALNEQYF
15	TRBV5-1	TRBJ1-1	many	-	TGCGCCAGCAGTCCGGGGGAGCCCGATTCCACTGAAGCTTTCTTT	CASSPGEPDSTEAFF
14	TRBV27	TRBJ2-7	many	-	TGTGCCAGCAGTTTGGGACGGCCATCCTACGAGCAGTACTTC	CASSLGRPSYEQYF
14	TRBV6-1	TRBJ2-7	many	TRBD1	TGTGCCAGTAAAGGGACAGGGGGCATATACGAGCAGTACTTC	CASKGTGGIYEQYF
13	TRBV24-1	TRBJ1-5	many	-	TGTGCCACCAGAAGACAATTGGGTCAGCCCCAGCATTTT	CATRRQLGQPQHF
15	TRBV15	TRBJ1-1	many	-	TGTGCCACCAGCACGGTCCAGGGGCCGAACACTGAAGCTTTCTTT	CATSTVQGPNTEAFF
14	TRBV12-5	TRBJ1-4	few	TRBD1	TGTGCTAGTGGACAGGGGACATCTAATGAAAAACTGTTTTTT	CASGQGTSNEKLFF
21	TRBV7-3	TRBJ2-3	-	TRBD2	TGTGCCAGCAGCTTACTAGCGGTCGGGGTGGACGGGGGATCGAGCACAGATACGCAGTACTTT	CASSLLAVGVDGGSSTDTQYF
15	TRBV12-3/TRBV12-4	TRBJ1-1	-	-	TGTGCCAGCAGTTTACCACGGGGGATGAACACTGAAGCTTTCTTT	CASSLPRGMNTEAFF
14	TRBV18	TRBJ2-2	many	-	TGTGCCAGCTCACCACGGCAGGACACCGGGGAGCTGTTTTTT	CASSPRQDTGELFF
15	TRBV12-3/TRBV12-4	TRBJ2-1	many	TRBD1	TGTGCCAGCAGAATGCCGGGACAGGGCGGCAATGAGCAGTTCTTC	CASRMPGQGGNEQFF
19	TRBV7-9	TRBJ2-1	many	TRBD2	TGTGCCAGCAGCTCAAAGGGACTAGCGGGGGCCCCCTCCTACAATGAGCAGTTCTTC	CASSSKGLAGAPSYNEQFF
13	TRBV3-1	TRBJ1-1	many	-	TGTGCCAGCAGCCAAGATCAAGGGAGCGCAGCTTTCTTT	CASSQDQGSAAFF
15	TRBV18	TRBJ2-1	many	TRBD2	TGTGCCAGCTCACCTTTAGCGGGGGAATACAATGAGCAGTTCTTC	CASSPLAGEYNEQFF
15	TRBV6-1	TRBJ1-1	few	-	TGTGCCAGTTGGGGGCAGGGAGGACTTTGGGCTGAAGCTTTCTTT	CASWGQGGLWAEAFF
13	TRBV5-1	TRBJ2-7	many	-	TGCGCCAGCAGCTTCGGGCGGTTCTACGAGCAGTACTTC	CASSFGRFYEQYF
16	TRBV18	TRBJ2-7	many	TRBD1	TGTGCCAGCTCACCCGGACAGGGATTTAGCTCCTACGAGCAGTACTTC	CASSPGQGFSSYEQYF
19	TRBV29-1	TRBJ2-6	few	-	TGCAGCGTTGAGGCTCGCGCCGGGACCGGCACCTCTGGGGCCAACGTCCTGACTTTC	CSVEARAGTGTSGANVLTF
13	TRBV20-1	TRBJ1-2	many	TRBD1	TGCAGTGCTAGGAGACAGGGGCGAGATGGCTACACCTTC	CSARRQGRDGYTF
13	TRBV27	TRBJ1-5	many	-	TGTGCCAGCAGTTTAGGGGCACTTCAGCCCCAGCATTTT	CASSLGALQPQHF
13	TRBV19	TRBJ2-1	few	TRBD1	TGTGCCAGTACTCCCCCAGGGGGCAATGAGCAGTTCTTC	CASTPPGGNEQFF
16	TRBV5-1	TRBJ2-1	many	TRBD2	TGCGCCAGCAGCCTGGGACTAGCGGAATTATACAATGAGCAGTTCTTC	CASSLGLAELYNEQFF
13	TRBV20-1	TRBJ2-7	many	TRBD2	TGCAGTGCTAGTACGCGGGGGGTTTACGAGCAGTACTTC	CSASTRGVYEQYF